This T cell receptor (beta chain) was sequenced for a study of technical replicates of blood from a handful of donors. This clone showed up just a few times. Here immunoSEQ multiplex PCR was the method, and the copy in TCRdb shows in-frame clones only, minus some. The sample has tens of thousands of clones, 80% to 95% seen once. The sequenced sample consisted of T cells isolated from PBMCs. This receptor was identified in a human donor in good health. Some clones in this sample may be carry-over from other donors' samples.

CDR3 amino acids: CAWTPFNTGELFF. The DNA of the CDR3 is TGTGCCTGGACCCCATTTAACACCGGGGAGCTGTTTTTT. The chain carries TRBV30 and TRBJ2-2; D not certain. The CDR3 extends over 13 amino acids. The V end lost 4 bases, the J end lost 2 bases, and 8 bases lay between the germline ends. Germline lookup yields CDR1 GTSNPN and CDR2 SVGIG (reference sequence).